This T cell receptor beta chain stems from a study of T cells in Graves' hyperthyroidism and ophthalmopathy. Uncontrolled infections, other autoimmune diseases, pregnancy or lactation led to exclusion of patients. Diagnoses rested on clinical symptoms, serum thyroxine and TRAb, thyroid ultrasound and orbital computed tomography. Amplified TCR beta CDR3 regions came from RNA transcripts. HTBI primers drove first-round RT-PCR of the TCR CDR3. One entry per CDR3 protein results from TCRdb running MiXCR on the multiplex PCR reads. Counted here are hundreds of thousands of distinct CDR3 sequences, about 17% occurring once; the ten biggest clones make up over 15%. The CDR3 loop spans 11 amino acids. The germline gives CDR1 DFQATT, CDR2 SNEGSKA (reference sequence). The ends were cut back, 2 bases at V and 5 bases at J, with 6 bases in the middle.

This receptor was identified in a woman in her forties or fifties with Graves' hyperthyroidism that later progressed to Graves' ophthalmopathy. This chain joins TRBV20-1 and TRBJ1-1, with D hard to call. The specimen was blood. CDR3 amino acids: CSARMVTEAFF. The CDR3 DNA sequence: TGCAGTGCTAGAATGGTTACTGAAGCTTTCTTT.